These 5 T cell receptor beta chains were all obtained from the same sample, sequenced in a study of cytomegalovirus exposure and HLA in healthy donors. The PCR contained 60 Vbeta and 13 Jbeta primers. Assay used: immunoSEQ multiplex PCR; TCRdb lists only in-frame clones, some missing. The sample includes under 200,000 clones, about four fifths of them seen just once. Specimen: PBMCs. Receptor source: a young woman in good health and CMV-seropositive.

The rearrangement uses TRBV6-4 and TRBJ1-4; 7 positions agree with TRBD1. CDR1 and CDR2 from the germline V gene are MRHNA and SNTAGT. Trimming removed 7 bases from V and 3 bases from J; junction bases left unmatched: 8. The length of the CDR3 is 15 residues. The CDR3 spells CASKRRGQSNEKLFF. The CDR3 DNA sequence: TGTGCCAGCAAGAGACGGGGACAGTCTAATGAAAAACTGTTTTTT.

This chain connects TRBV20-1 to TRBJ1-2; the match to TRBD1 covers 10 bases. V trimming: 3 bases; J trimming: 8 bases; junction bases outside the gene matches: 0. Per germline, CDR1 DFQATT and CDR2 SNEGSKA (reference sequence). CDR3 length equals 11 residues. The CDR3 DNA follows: TGCAGTGCTAGGACAGGGGGCGGCTACACCTTC. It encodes CSARTGGGYTF.

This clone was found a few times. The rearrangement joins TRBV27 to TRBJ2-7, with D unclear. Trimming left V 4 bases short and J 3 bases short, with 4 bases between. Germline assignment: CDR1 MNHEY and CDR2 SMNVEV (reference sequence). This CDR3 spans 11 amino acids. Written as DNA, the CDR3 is TGTGCCAGCAGTTCACTCTACGAGCAGTACTTC. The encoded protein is CASSSLYEQYF.

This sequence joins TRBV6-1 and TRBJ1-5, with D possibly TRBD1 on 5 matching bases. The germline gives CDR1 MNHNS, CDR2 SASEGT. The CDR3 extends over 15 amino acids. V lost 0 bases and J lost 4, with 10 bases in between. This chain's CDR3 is CASSEAGGENQPQHF. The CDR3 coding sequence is TGTGCCAGCAGTGAAGCAGGAGGGGAAAATCAGCCCCAGCATTTT.

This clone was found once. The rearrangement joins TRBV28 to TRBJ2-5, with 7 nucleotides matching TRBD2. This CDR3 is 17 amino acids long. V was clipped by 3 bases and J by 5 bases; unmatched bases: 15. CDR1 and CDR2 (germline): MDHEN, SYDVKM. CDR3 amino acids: CASSFPTSEPSKETQYF. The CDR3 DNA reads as TGTGCCAGCAGTTTCCCTACTAGCGAGCCCTCCAAGGAGACCCAGTACTTC.